Listed below are T cell receptor beta chains from one sample, sequenced in a study of cytomegalovirus exposure and HLA in healthy donors. The protocol was immunoSEQ multiplex PCR, while the TCRdb copy is restricted to in-frame clones and leaves out a portion. This repertoire shows fewer than 250,000 clones, around 79% found once; its top ten account for around 1.9%. Sequencing was performed on PBMCs. The source of these receptors is a male donor in good health and CMV-seronegative. CDR3s include the opening cysteine and the closing phenylalanine or tryptophan.

TRBV19 | CGILAGDTGELFF
TRBV5-6 | CASSRDRVWYEQYF
TRBV7-8 | CASSLARLPWGTGNGTEAFF
TRBV28 | CASSGGSTDTQYF
TRBV9 | CASSVKAGDIQYF
TRBV7-3 | CASSSPLPSGANVLTF
TRBV7-2 | CASSLDRGIGSPLHF
TRBV11-3 | CASSSGGAANTQYF
TRBV7-9 | CASSPGPTKLAGGYGEQYF
TRBV30 | CAWRGKGGAGNQPQHF
TRBV7-9 | CASSLAQGAFHEQFF
TRBV4-1 | CASSPGGGLNTEAFF
TRBV5-1 | CASSLFTMNTEAFF
TRBV7-2 | CASSPGLGDQPQHF
TRBV6-4 | CASSTQGSTNIYGYTF
TRBV25-1 | CASSVDRKGLETQYF
TRBV14 | CASSPRTGMGGEQYF
TRBV28 | CASSVRDRGTYEQYF
TRBV6-4 | CASSETSGGAGEQFF
TRBV11-3 | CASSPQSPRALRSAFF
TRBV27 | CASSLRRGLDTQYF
TRBV14 | CASSQYSTTEAFF
TRBV9 | CASAREVSGYEQYF
TRBV29-1 | CSVEEKQTNYGYTF
TRBV5-1 | CASRGGQGNTEAFF
TRBV27 | CASSWTRNTEAFF
TRBV7-2 | CASSRDKPYEQYF
TRBV5-1 | CASSFHKTSGGTDTQYF
TRBV18 | CASSPPGTGGIQEKLFF
TRBV7-9 | CASSSQGQETQYF
TRBV21-1 | CASSEGRGVSSTDTQYF
TRBV5-1 | CASSLWGQGEGYTF
TRBV10-3 | CAIRALASGGPPNTGELFF
TRBV7-9 | CASRGWWGEKLFF
TRBV5-1 | CASSGTGTFSTGELFF
TRBV9 | CASSVGVLGAGHYEQYF
TRBV5-5 | CASSYGDYEQYF
TRBV7-6 | CASSLKDSFFGGNTIYF
TRBV15 | CATSTRTSGSEQYF
TRBV19 | CASSSRTGTRSDEQFF
TRBV23-1 | CASSQCARWGGLYGYTF
TRBV5-4 | CASSLAVRNTGELFF
TRBV9 | CASSVARGSVYGYTF
TRBV9 | CASSLRLAGGNEQFF
TRBV28 | CASSLHTQAFF
TRBV4-3 | CASSHNREGRHYEQYF
TRBV28 | CASSLGGGKETEAFF
TRBV18 | CASSPPPRLSGNTIYF
TRBV5-1 | CASSLWGGGTDTQYF
TRBV15 | CASKSPGNSPLHF
TRBV7-2 | CASSLYGEDTQYF
TRBV7-2 | CASSLPGTGGPGNTIYF
TRBV10-1 | CASSESTRFGPQHF
TRBV28 | CASRLSGELFF
TRBV7-6 | CASSLAGTGGYEQYF
TRBV25-1 | CASSGGQGSPYEQYF
TRBV19 | CASSLIGVGGETQYF
TRBV11-3 | CASSAGLAGREYEQYF
TRBV4-1 | CASSSATGQGAYQPQHF
TRBV7-2 | CASSLTVFYGYTF